This T cell receptor (beta chain) was identified during a study of blood T cell repertoires in COVID-19. CDR3 size: 14 residues. V was cut by 6 bases and J by 9 bases, with 20 bases left in between. Germline lookup yields CDR1 MNHNY and CDR2 SVGAGI (reference sequence). Here immunoSEQ multiplex PCR was the method, and the copy in TCRdb shows in-frame clones only, minus some. The sample lists 150,000 to 200,000 clones, around 84% occurring once. This receptor was identified in a human donor with acute or convalescent COVID-19. The donor label of this sample is uncertain. The sample comprised peripheral blood. The chain joins TRBV6-6 to TRBJ1-2, with D perhaps matching TRBD1 (6 bases). The CDR3 nucleotides are TGTGCCAGCAGCCCCGGGACAATTGGTTTGAGCTACACCTTC. This encodes CASSPGTIGLSYTF.